This T cell receptor beta chain emerged from a study of blood T cell repertoires in COVID-19. Everyone who took part was 18 to 89 years old, and they came from roughly 25 US areas. The study assigned cohorts using participant-reported clinical history. Per the original data handling: Amplification from reference gene primers served as the basis for estimated nucleated cell counts. Sequencing used immunoSEQ multiplex PCR; TCRdb keeps in-frame clones, though not all of them. Clonal size and the V and J genes are those of that table, whereas D and trimming came from the DNA. Here the sample spans under 500,000 clones, nearly 90% being singletons. From germline, CDR1 is MDHEN and CDR2 SYDVKM. CDR3 size: 16 residues. Trimming removed 3 bases from V and 5 bases from J; junction bases left unmatched: 5.

The chain has TRBV28 and TRBJ2-7; 15 nucleotides align to TRBD2. The sequenced material came from PBMCs or T cells enriched from blood (not recorded which). This TCR was sampled from a woman between 18 and 29 years old with acute COVID-19. The CDR3 here is CASSFDGLAGGNEQYF. In nucleotides, the CDR3 is TGTGCCAGCAGTTTCGATGGACTAGCGGGAGGGAACGAGCAGTACTTC.